What follows are 31 T cell receptor beta chains derived from one specimen sequenced in a study of blood T cells in healthy people across ages. It was with a sample-barcoded 5' primer and a J-beta primer mix that a second PCR of about 7 to 12 cycles was run. TCRdb processed the 5' RACE reads anew with MiXCR; each CDR3 protein has one entry. The sample carries 600,000 or so distinct CDR3 sequences, approximately 30% recorded once. The sequencing input was blood. All receptors come from a woman at least 80 years old in good health.

The table lists this clonotype with a count of one. The chain couples TRBV2 to TRBJ2-6; 7 bases line up with TRBD1. The ends lost 7 bases at V and 0 bases at J; junction bases unmatched: 6. The CDR3 extends over 16 amino acids. CDR1 and CDR2 from the germline V gene are SNHLY and FYNNEI. For the CDR3, the DNA is TGTGCCAGCACCGAAGACAGGGCCTCTGGGGCCAACGTCCTGACTTTC. Protein product: CASTEDRASGANVLTF.

This clonotype has at least ten counts. The chain carries TRBV4-3 and TRBJ1-2, with D possibly being TRBD1 (5 bases). The CDR3 extends over 15 amino acids. V lost 4 bases, J lost 8 bases, and 20 bases lay in between. Looked up from germline, CDR1 is LGHNA and CDR2 is YSLEER. DNA of the CDR3: TGCGCCAGCAGCCCCAACGTGCGACAGACTTGGGGCTACACCTTC. Its translation: CASSPNVRQTWGYTF.

The gene calls are TRBV7-2 and TRBJ2-1; D may correspond to TRBD1 or TRBD2 (6 bases each). The germline V gene encodes CDR1 SGHTA and CDR2 FQGNSA. Trimming cost V 1 base and J 6 bases, with 13 bases left between them. The CDR3 covers 15 residues. In DNA, the CDR3 is TGTGCCAGCAGCTTAGGGGGGGCGGGTCTCAATGAGCAGTTCTTC. Protein sequence: CASSLGGAGLNEQFF. The complete variable domain, with remaining parts taken from reference TRBV7-2 and TRBJ2-1, reads GAGVSQSPSNKVTEKGKDVELRCDPISGHTALYWYRQSLGQGLEFLIYFQGNSAPDKSGLPSDRFSAERTGGSVSTLTIQRTQQEDSAVYLCASSLGGAGLNEQFFGPGTRLTVL.

A few counts support this clonotype. The chain recombines TRBV2 with TRBJ2-5, with 7 bases that match TRBD1. Germline values: CDR1 SNHLY, CDR2 FYNNEI. The CDR3 sequence is 15 residues long. V lost 3 bases to trimming and J lost 3 bases; unmatched junction nucleotides: 7. The DNA of the CDR3 is TGTGCCAGCAGTGAGAAGCGACAGGGCAAAGAGACCCAGTACTTC. It yields the protein CASSEKRQGKETQYF. Combining the CDR3 with reference TRBV2 and TRBJ2-5 gives the whole variable domain EPEVTQTPSHQVTQMGQEVILRCVPISNHLYFYWYRQILGQKVEFLVSFYNNEISEKSEIFDDQFSVERPDGSNFTLKIRSTKLEDSAMYFCASSEKRQGKETQYFGPGTRLLVL.

Ten or more counts support this clonotype. The chain employs TRBV27 and TRBJ2-3; perhaps TRBD1 as D (5 bases). The germline gives CDR1 MNHEY, CDR2 SMNVEV (reference sequence). The CDR3 sequence is 15 residues long. Trimming took off 5 bases at V and 8 bases at J, with 20 bases between the two ends. The CDR3 reads CASSTREGPQGTQYF. CDR3 DNA sequence: TGTGCCAGCAGTACCCGAGAAGGGCCCCAGGGTACGCAGTATTTT.

This clonotype came up many times. The V gene is TRBV6-5, the J gene TRBJ1-2; D gene uncertain. Germline V gene sequence: CDR1 MNHEY, CDR2 SVGAGI. V was trimmed by 7 bases and J by 0 bases, leaving 12 bases between them. CDR3 length: 14 residues. CDR3 sequence: CASKLEATNYGYTF. The CDR3 DNA follows: TGTGCCAGCAAGCTGGAGGCTACTAACTATGGCTACACCTTC.

This clonotype has a handful of counts. V and J are TRBV30 and TRBJ2-3; 10 bases align to TRBD2. V was pared by 1 base and J by 8 bases, with 9 bases of the junction left unmatched. CDR1 GTSNPN and CDR2 SVGIG come from the germline V gene (reference sequence). CDR3 length: 15 residues. CDR3 region: CAWSELAGALGTQYF. The CDR3 coding sequence is TGTGCCTGGAGTGAGCTAGCGGGGGCCTTAGGTACGCAGTATTTT.

This clonotype occurred many times. The chain has TRBV6-6 and TRBJ1-2, with a weak D call TRBD1 (6 bases). Deletions cut 6 bases from V and 4 bases from J, with 15 bases between. The CDR3 covers 14 residues. Looked up from germline, CDR1 is MNHNY and CDR2 is SVGAGI (reference sequence). For the CDR3, the DNA is TGTGCCAGCAGCCCTCGGGAGGGGGGCTATGGCTACACCTTC. This gives the protein CASSPREGGYGYTF.

The rearrangement links TRBV7-2 to TRBJ1-2; no definite D call. CDR1 is SGHTA, CDR2 FQGNSA, per germline. With 1 base removed from V and 8 bases from J, the gap between germline ends came to 17 bases. The CDR3 spans 15 residues. In nucleotides, the CDR3 is TGTGCCAGCAGCTTAGATATTCGGCCGGGTAGGGGCTACACCTTC. Its protein is CASSLDIRPGRGYTF.

This clonotype was counted many times. The CDR3 region is CASSLVGARTDTQYF. The DNA of the CDR3 is TGTGCCAGCAGCTTAGTCGGGGCGCGCACAGATACGCAGTATTTT. This sequence joins TRBV7-2 and TRBJ2-3, with D perhaps being TRBD1 or TRBD2 (5 bases each). CDR3 size: 15 residues. V lost 1 base to trimming and J lost 1 base, with 9 bases between them. Germline lookup yields CDR1 SGHTA and CDR2 FQGNSA.

The genes are TRBV7-9 and TRBJ2-1; TRBD2 might be the D (6 bases). CDR3 size: 16 residues. Trimming cost V 2 bases and J 6 bases, with 17 bases left between them. Germline V gives CDR1 SEHNR, CDR2 FQNEAQ (reference sequence). CDR3 in DNA: TGTGCCAGCAGCTTACTGTCAGCGAACGGGGGCAATGAGCAGTTCTTC. This gives the protein CASSLLSANGGNEQFF.

The CDR3, as DNA: TGTGCCAGCAGTCCCCGGGAGGGGCCTACCTACGAGCAGTACTTC. Its translation is CASSPREGPTYEQYF. The V call is TRBV12-3 or TRBV12-4, the J call TRBJ2-7; 8 bases fit TRBD2. With V trimmed by 5 bases and J by 2 bases, 8 bases remained unmatched. This CDR3 contains 15 residues.

This clonotype was found many times. The chain joins TRBV12-3 or TRBV12-4 to TRBJ1-5; D is unclear. Trimming took 6 bases from V and 6 from J, leaving 12 bases between them. This CDR3 region has 13 residues. As DNA, the CDR3 is TGTGCCAGCAGCCCCGAGGTCCGTCAGCCCCAGCATTTT. This sequence encodes CASSPEVRQPQHF.

The CDR3 nucleotides read TGTGCCAGCAGCGCCAGCATACAGGTTGAGCAGTACTTC. This translates into CASSASIQVEQYF. This chain connects TRBV7-2 to TRBJ2-7; a weak D match, TRBD1 (5 bases). V was cut by 5 bases and J by 7 bases, with 15 bases left in between. The CDR3 runs to 13 residues. In germline, CDR1 is SGHTA, CDR2 FQGNSA.

On this clonotype itself: At one of its ends the junction is not consistent with the germline gene, which may arise from a read error. The V and J genes are TRBV11-2 and TRBJ2-5, with 14 bases fitting TRBD2. Germline-derived CDR1 and CDR2 are SGHAT and FQNNGV. CDR3 length: 19 amino acids. CDR3 coding DNA: TGTGCCGGCAGCTTCTACCTTGTGACTAGCGGGGGGGCTTACAATGAGCAGTACTTC. Translated, it gives CAGSFYLVTSGGAYNEQYF.

With respect to this clonotype: Given a much more abundant clone one base away, this may be a read error. V usage is TRBV5-1 and J usage is TRBJ2-5; TRBD2 agrees at 9 bases. V dropped 0 bases and J dropped 11; count of bases not matched to a gene: 11. This CDR3 spans 15 amino acids. Germline V gene lookup returns CDR1 SGHRS and CDR2 YFSETQ. The CDR3 protein is CASSLGGGARNEQYF. Here the CDR3 DNA reads TGCGCCAGCAGCTTGGGCGGGGGGGCAAGAAATGAGCAGTACTTC.

This clonotype has more than one count but fewer than ten. This chain uses TRBV7-2 with TRBJ1-6, with TRBD1 identical over 12 bases. CDR1 SGHTA and CDR2 FQGNSA come from the germline V gene. There are 16 residues in the CDR3. V shed 1 base and J 10 bases; nucleotides not matched to a gene: 5. The CDR3 is CASSLGDRGRASPLHF. The CDR3 DNA follows: TGTGCCAGCAGCTTAGGGGACAGGGGGCGCGCATCACCCCTCCACTTT.

Concerning this clonotype itself: A much larger clonotype is one base distant, so this may be a read error. V usage is TRBV10-3 and J usage is TRBJ2-1; 12 bases line up with TRBD2. Germline assignment: CDR1 ENHRY and CDR2 SYGVKD. The CDR3 sequence is 17 residues long. The V gene end was trimmed by 6 bases and the J gene end by 0 bases; junction bases not matched to a gene: 6. The CDR3 protein is CAISGLAGFGSYNEQFF. CDR3 nucleotide sequence: TGTGCCATCAGCGGACTAGCGGGGTTTGGCTCCTACAATGAGCAGTTCTTC.

This clonotype was observed a few times. A read error is possible here, since a much larger clone lies one base away. The rearrangement joins TRBV2 to TRBJ2-7; TRBD1 agrees at 10 bases. The CDR3 loop spans 17 amino acids. CDR1 and CDR2 (germline): SNHLY, FYNNEI. Losses at the gene ends were 5 bases for V and 7 bases for J; bases not matched to a gene: 17. In DNA form, the CDR3 reads TGTGCCAGCAGTCAAAGGGGTGGGACAGGGGCAGGCAATGAGCAGTACTTC. Amino acid sequence: CASSQRGGTGAGNEQYF.

In this sample, this clonotype turned up many times. This sequence joins TRBV12-3 or TRBV12-4 and TRBJ2-7; D possibly corresponds to TRBD2 (6 bases). V was clipped by 5 bases and J by 5 bases, with 16 bases between them. The CDR3 length is 14 residues. CDR3 nucleotides: TGTGCCAGCAGTCCGACCGGGACTGACAACGAGCAGTACTTC. It yields the protein CASSPTGTDNEQYF.

This clonotype was recorded a few times. This chain uses TRBV2 with TRBJ1-1; D remains ambiguous. The CDR3 contains 14 residues. Germline V lookup: CDR1 SNHLY, CDR2 FYNNEI. V was shortened by 5 bases and J by 1 base, with 11 bases between the two germline ends. The CDR3: CASSPPPGNTEAFF. As DNA, the CDR3 is TGTGCCAGCAGTCCCCCCCCTGGGAACACTGAAGCTTTCTTT. The variable domain in full, with the rest retrieved from reference TRBV2 and TRBJ1-1, is EPEVTQTPSHQVTQMGQEVILRCVPISNHLYFYWYRQILGQKVEFLVSFYNNEISEKSEIFDDQFSVERPDGSNFTLKIRSTKLEDSAMYFCASSPPPGNTEAFFGQGTRLTVV.

This clonotype was counted many times. The chain's CDR3 is CSARGGGGFTEAFF. The CDR3 nucleotides read TGCAGTGCTAGAGGGGGGGGAGGATTCACTGAAGCTTTCTTT. The chain employs TRBV20-1 and TRBJ1-1; TRBD1 might be the D (5 bases). The CDR3 runs to 14 residues. CDR1 and CDR2 from the germline V gene are DFQATT and SNEGSKA (reference sequence). Trimming pared 1 base from V and 4 bases from J, leaving 13 bases between.

This clonotype was observed a single time. The gene calls are TRBV7-9 and TRBJ1-1, with 9 bases identical to TRBD1. J lost 2 bases, V lost 5 bases, and 6 bases had no gene match. The CDR3 sequence is 15 residues long. Germline V CDR1 and CDR2: SEHNR, FQNEAQ (reference sequence). The CDR3 DNA is TGTGCCAGCAGCCGGGGGACAGGGATAAACACTGAAGCTTTCTTT. This sequence encodes CASSRGTGINTEAFF.

The CDR3 region has the DNA TGTGCCAGCAGAGCGGGCCAAGAGACCCAGTACTTC. Amino acid sequence: CASRAGQETQYF. J is TRBJ2-5 and V is TRBV12-3 or TRBV12-4, with D maybe TRBD2 (6 bases). The CDR3 consists of 12 residues. Deletions cut 6 bases from V and 1 base from J, with 6 bases between.

This clonotype was seen repeatedly, ten times or more. This chain uses TRBV24-1 with TRBJ2-1; 7 bases are a match to TRBD2. Germline V lookup: CDR1 KGHDR, CDR2 SFDVKD. The CDR3 totals 14 residues. Losses at the gene ends were 6 bases for V and 5 bases for J; bases not matched to a gene: 6. The CDR3 here is CATSPAGKHNEQFF. CDR3 in DNA: TGTGCCACCAGTCCAGCGGGGAAACACAATGAGCAGTTCTTC.

The table lists this clonotype with many counts. V is TRBV20-1 and J is TRBJ1-2; unclear D gene. Between the trimmed V and J ends, which lost 6 bases and 5 bases, there was a span of 10 bases. CDR3 size: 11 residues. The germline gives CDR1 DFQATT, CDR2 SNEGSKA (reference sequence). The CDR3 loop reads CSAPDGYGYTF. Here the CDR3 DNA reads TGCAGTGCGCCTGACGGTTATGGCTACACCTTC.

Remarks on this clonotype: This may be a read error, as it is one base from a much larger clone. The V and J genes are TRBV5-1 and TRBJ2-7; the match to TRBD2 covers 7 bases. From germline, CDR1 is SGHRS and CDR2 YFSETQ. With 4 bases clipped from V and 7 bases from J, the junction kept 8 bases outside the gene matches. CDR3 length equals 13 residues. CDR3 protein: CASSRTRRDEQYF. In DNA, the CDR3 is TGCGCCAGCAGCCGGACTAGACGGGATGAGCAGTACTTC.

This clonotype was observed a handful of times. Being one base from a much bigger clone, this may be a read error. This chain joins TRBV28 and TRBJ2-7; D is unresolved. Germline values: CDR1 MDHEN, CDR2 SYDVKM. The CDR3 sequence is 14 residues long. V dropped 10 bases and J dropped 3 bases, with 19 bases sitting between them. CDR3 sequence: CAIQAIDTVYEQYF. The CDR3 nucleotides read TGTGCCATCCAGGCTATCGACACAGTCTACGAGCAGTACTTC. Full variable domain (rest looked up from reference TRBV28 and TRBJ2-7): DVKVTQSSRYLVKRTGEKVFLECVQDMDHENMFWYRQDPGLGLRLIYFSYDVKMKEKGDIPEGYSVSREKKERFSLILESASTNQTSMYLCAIQAIDTVYEQYFGPGTRLTVT.

V usage is TRBV7-3 and J usage is TRBJ1-1; D uncertain. This CDR3 has 14 amino acids. Trimming removed 0 bases from V and 1 base from J, with 6 bases in between. Germline CDR1 reads SGHTA; CDR2 reads FQGTGA. The CDR3: CASSLTTENTEAFF. The CDR3 nucleotides are TGTGCCAGCAGCTTAACGACGGAGAACACTGAAGCTTTCTTT.

This clonotype occurred a few times. V gene TRBV15 combines with J gene TRBJ1-2, with TRBD1 identical over 8 bases. The CDR3 consists of 15 residues. V was clipped by 1 base and J by 6 bases; unmatched bases: 7. Germline CDR1 is LNHNV and CDR2 is YYDKDF (reference sequence). The CDR3 sequence: CATSRVGAGGDGYTF. In DNA, the CDR3 is TGTGCCACCAGCAGAGTTGGGGCAGGGGGCGATGGCTACACCTTC.

The rearrangement uses TRBV4-2 and TRBJ2-5, with 12 bases aligning to TRBD2. Germline-derived CDR1 and CDR2 are LGHNA and YNFKEQ. The length of the CDR3 is 18 residues. V lost 3 bases, J lost 4 bases, and 12 bases stayed unmatched. This CDR3 is CASSQLHWTSGTGETQYF. CDR3 nucleotides: TGTGCCAGCAGCCAGCTCCATTGGACTAGCGGGACGGGAGAGACCCAGTACTTC.